This entry is about one T cell receptor beta chain. Its matching antigen is unknown. The source of the sample is a study of OX40 agonist ivuxolimab in advanced cancers. Study findings and constraints: At 0.1 to 3.0 mg/kg and by week 6, CD4+ and CD8+ T cells in the blood had expanded clonally.

The germline gives CDR1 MNHEY, CDR2 SVGAGI. The CDR3 has 13 residues. V was cut by 6 bases and J by 4 bases, with 12 bases left in between. Measured with immunoSEQ multiplex PCR; TCRdb has only the in-frame clones, and not every one. The sample includes tens of thousands of clones, approximately 83% of them seen just once. V is TRBV6-5 and J is TRBJ1-2; no firm D call. The input for sequencing was CD4+ or CD8+ T cells sorted from blood, taken in a trial of the OX40 agonist ivuxolimab. This clonotype was obtained from an adult with an advanced solid tumor such as melanoma, head and neck, liver or kidney cancer. In DNA form, the CDR3 reads TGTGCCAGCAGGTCGGAAATTCCCTATGGCTACACCTTC. Protein sequence: CASRSEIPYGYTF.